A single sample is the source of the 21 T cell receptor beta chains below, sequenced in a study of cytomegalovirus exposure and HLA in healthy donors. The primer mix had 60 Vbeta and 13 Jbeta primers. Measured with immunoSEQ multiplex PCR; TCRdb has only the in-frame clones, and not every one. This sample has approximately 130,000 clones, with 81% found just once. Sequenced material: PBMCs. Every receptor here comes from a man aged 18 to 29 in good health and CMV-seronegative.

This rearrangement joins TRBV19 to TRBJ1-4; 9 bases match TRBD1. V lost 3 bases to trimming and J lost 5 bases; unmatched junction nucleotides: 1. CDR1 LNHDA and CDR2 SQIVND come from the germline V gene (reference sequence). This CDR3 has 14 amino acids. The CDR3 coding sequence is TGTGCCAGTAGTATTGGGACAGGGAATGAAAAACTGTTTTTT. This codes for CASSIGTGNEKLFF.

This clone was observed a single time. This sequence joins TRBV7-2 and TRBJ2-2; 12 nucleotides line up with TRBD2. The V gene's germline CDR1 is SGHTA and CDR2 FQGNSA. This CDR3 contains 16 residues. The ends lost 2 bases at V and 7 bases at J; junction bases unmatched: 5. CDR3 nucleotides: TGTGCCAGCAGCTTAACGCCTAGCGGGGGGGGCGGGGAGCTGTTTTTT. Protein: CASSLTPSGGGGELFF.

The chain joins TRBV29-1 to TRBJ2-3; possibly TRBD1 for D (5 bases). CDR3 length: 14 amino acids. The V gene's germline CDR1 is SQVTM and CDR2 ANQGSEA. The V end was cut by 2 bases, the J end by 1 base, with 10 bases between. DNA for the CDR3: TGCAGCGTTGAAAGGAGCAGGGGCACAGATACGCAGTATTTT. Translation gives CSVERSRGTDTQYF.

The rearrangement uses TRBV6-6 and TRBJ2-7; a possible D gene is TRBD1 (6 bases). The V and J ends lost 2 bases and 5 bases respectively, with 16 bases between them. Per the germline V gene, CDR1 is MNHNY and CDR2 is SVGAGI (reference sequence). This CDR3 has 15 amino acids. The CDR3 loop reads CASSYGTQNLHEQYF. Here the CDR3 DNA reads TGTGCCAGCAGTTACGGGACACAGAACCTTCACGAGCAGTACTTC.

V is TRBV6-6 and J is TRBJ2-3; D ambiguous. CDR3 length: 16 amino acids. V was cut by 7 bases and J by 2 bases, with 19 bases left in between. CDR1 is MNHNY, CDR2 SVGAGI, per germline (reference sequence). The CDR3 sequence: CASTSPSSVSTDTQYF. The DNA of the CDR3 is TGTGCCAGCACCTCACCGAGCAGCGTCTCCACAGATACGCAGTATTTT.

The chain couples TRBV7-2 to TRBJ1-3, with D perhaps TRBD1 (6 bases). CDR1 and CDR2 from the germline V gene are SGHTA and FQGNSA. The V end lost 4 bases, the J end lost 2 bases, and 18 bases lay between the germline ends. The length of the CDR3 is 17 residues. CDR3 region: CASSSQLLQGAGNTIYF. The CDR3 bases are TGTGCCAGCAGCTCCCAACTACTACAGGGTGCTGGAAACACCATATATTTT.

The V gene is TRBV7-8, the J gene TRBJ2-7, with 7 bases fitting TRBD1. The CDR3 runs 18 residues. Germline CDR1 SGHVS, CDR2 FQNEAQ. V was clipped by 0 bases and J by 3 bases; unmatched bases: 14. The CDR3 DNA follows: TGTGCCAGCAGCTTAGCCGTAACGTCCAGGGGGAAAGTCTACGAGCAGTACTTC. Translated, it gives CASSLAVTSRGKVYEQYF. Using reference TRBV7-8 and TRBJ2-7 for the parts outside the CDR3, the full variable domain is GAGVSQSPRYKVAKRGQDVALRCDPISGHVSLFWYQQALGQGPEFLTYFQNEAQLDKSGLPSDRFFAERPEGSVSTLKIQRTQQEDSAVYLCASSLAVTSRGKVYEQYFGPGTRLTVT.

The J gene is TRBJ2-7, the V gene TRBV5-1; 7 positions agree with TRBD1. The V gene's germline CDR1 is SGHRS and CDR2 YFSETQ. V shed 0 bases, J shed 5 bases, and the junction held 8 bases outside the gene matches. The CDR3 has 15 amino acids. The CDR3 reads CASSLVGDRANEQYF. Here the CDR3 DNA reads TGCGCCAGCAGCTTGGTTGGAGACAGGGCCAACGAGCAGTACTTC. The full variable domain, rest sourced from reference TRBV5-1 and TRBJ2-7, is KAGVTQTPRYLIKTRGQQVTLSCSPISGHRSVSWYQQTPGQGLQFLFEYFSETQRNKGNFPGRFSGRQFSNSRSEMNVSTLELGDSALYLCASSLVGDRANEQYFGPGTRLTVT.

V gene TRBV6-1 combines with J gene TRBJ1-2; D is ambiguous. The CDR3 contains 16 residues. Trimming took 2 bases from V and 4 from J, leaving 17 bases between them. The germline V gene encodes CDR1 MNHNS and CDR2 SASEGT. The CDR3 sequence: CASSEIRTDWGYGYTF. The CDR3 bases are TGTGCCAGCAGTGAAATTAGGACGGACTGGGGCTATGGCTACACCTTC.

This clone has a handful of counts. V and J are TRBV29-1 and TRBJ2-3; the match to TRBD2 covers 8 bases. The length of the CDR3 is 13 residues. Germline V gives CDR1 SQVTM, CDR2 ANQGSEA. The trim removed 6 bases at V and 3 bases at J, leaving 5 bases unmatched. Written as DNA, the CDR3 is TGCAGCGTGAAGCGGGGGTTGACAGATACGCAGTATTTT. This encodes CSVKRGLTDTQYF.

The chain is built from TRBV10-2 and TRBJ1-5, with D tentatively TRBD1 (5 bases). Germline loops: CDR1 WSHSY, CDR2 SAAADI. CDR3 length equals 14 residues. V lost 2 bases and J lost 2, with 7 bases in between. This CDR3 reads CASSEGAGNQPQHF. CDR3 nucleotide sequence: TGCGCCAGCAGTGAGGGGGCAGGCAATCAGCCCCAGCATTTT.

V usage is TRBV28 and J usage is TRBJ2-5; 9 bases map to TRBD1. The closer fit of TRBJ2-7 to the DNA end suggests the J call may be wrong. The CDR3 is made up of 14 amino acids. Germline V lookup: CDR1 MDHEN, CDR2 SYDVKM. Here the CDR3 DNA reads TGTGCCAGCAGTTGGGACAGGGTTTCCTACGAGCAGTACTTC. Encoded protein: CASSWDRVSYEQYF.

With respect to this clone: At one end the junction does not follow the germline gene, possibly because of a read error. The V and J genes are TRBV29-1 and TRBJ2-7; 8 positions match TRBD2. CDR1 is SQVTM, CDR2 ANQGSEA, per germline. The CDR3 contains 14 residues. The CDR3 nucleotides are TGCAGCGTCGAAGTGGCGGGGGGTTCCTACGAGCAGTACTTC. Translated, it gives CSVEVAGGSYEQYF.

The rearrangement links TRBV11-2 to TRBJ1-2; 7 bases map to TRBD1. Germline lookup yields CDR1 SGHAT and CDR2 FQNNGV. The CDR3 is 14 residues long. V gave up 1 base and J gave up 4 bases; unmatched junction bases: 3. The CDR3 bases are TGTGCCAGCAGCTTAGGGCAGGGGGGCTATGGCTACACCTTC. Protein: CASSLGQGGYGYTF.

The rearrangement joins TRBV4-1 to TRBJ2-1; TRBD2 matches at 12 bases. CDR1 MGHRA and CDR2 YSYEKL come from the germline V gene. V lost 0 bases, J lost 2 bases, and 8 bases stayed unmatched. The CDR3 totals 19 residues. The CDR3: CASSQDLAGGLRTYNEQFF. The CDR3 DNA is TGCGCCAGCAGCCAAGACCTAGCGGGGGGGCTTCGGACCTACAATGAGCAGTTCTTC.

This clone was detected once. V and J are TRBV19 and TRBJ1-2; D is perhaps TRBD1 (6 bases). The length of the CDR3 is 16 residues. V lost 1 base to trimming and J lost 8 bases, with 20 bases between them. Per the germline V gene, CDR1 is LNHDA and CDR2 is SQIVND (reference sequence). In DNA, the CDR3 is TGTGCCAGTAGTATAGCCTCCTCTACCGGGACAAACGGCTACACCTTC. Amino acid sequence: CASSIASSTGTNGYTF.

The CDR3 bases are TGTGCCAGCAGCGTAGGAGGGGGCTACAATGAGCAGTTCTTC. This codes for CASSVGGGYNEQFF. J is TRBJ2-1 and V is TRBV9; tentative D call: TRBD1 (6 bases). CDR1 and CDR2 (germline): SGDLS, YYNGEE. This CDR3 has 14 amino acids. The V end was cut by 0 bases, the J end by 3 bases, with 7 bases between.

This clone appeared a few times. The genes are TRBV18 and TRBJ2-1; 9 bases align to TRBD2. Trimming cost V 1 base and J 5 bases; bases outside gene matches: 9. There are 17 residues in the CDR3. CDR1 and CDR2 (germline): KGHSH, LQKENI. The CDR3 here is CASSPRFSRGGHNEQFF. In DNA, the CDR3 is TGTGCCAGCTCACCACGTTTCTCGCGGGGGGGTCACAATGAGCAGTTCTTC.

CDR3 bases: TGTGCCACCAGCAGAGGTTTAGGGGCTAGTAATTCACCCCTCCACTTT. Encoded protein: CATSRGLGASNSPLHF. V gene TRBV15 combines with J gene TRBJ1-6; tentative D call: TRBD1 (5 bases). Between the trimmed V and J ends, which lost 1 base and 6 bases, there was a span of 13 bases. CDR1 is LNHNV and CDR2 is YYDKDF in the germline V gene (reference sequence). This CDR3 is 16 amino acids long.

The V and J genes are TRBV2 and TRBJ1-2, with 9 bases matching TRBD1. Germline assignment: CDR1 SNHLY and CDR2 FYNNEI. CDR3 length: 17 amino acids. Trimming removed 6 bases from V and 0 bases from J; junction bases left unmatched: 11. The CDR3 bases are TGTGCCAGCAGCGAGGGGACAGGGATTTTTCCTAACTATGGCTACACCTTC. Protein product: CASSEGTGIFPNYGYTF. Using reference TRBV2 and TRBJ1-2 for the parts outside the CDR3, the full variable domain is EPEVTQTPSHQVTQMGQEVILRCVPISNHLYFYWYRQILGQKVEFLVSFYNNEISEKSEIFDDQFSVERPDGSNFTLKIRSTKLEDSAMYFCASSEGTGIFPNYGYTFGSGTRLTVV.

The chain carries TRBV2 and TRBJ2-2; no clear D gene. With 6 bases removed from V and 0 bases from J, the gap between germline ends came to 5 bases. Germline V gene data show CDR1 as SNHLY and CDR2 as FYNNEI. This CDR3 has 13 residues. The CDR3 loop reads CASRQTNTGELFF. In DNA, the CDR3 is TGTGCCAGCAGACAGACGAACACCGGGGAGCTGTTTTTT.